This TCR beta chain emerged from a study of blood T cell repertoires in COVID-19. Study at large: PBMCs, B-cell-depleted T cells, or T cells provided the cDNA or gDNA that made up the material.

CDR3 length equals 14 residues. Germline-derived CDR1 and CDR2 are SGHRS and YFSETQ. Trimming took 2 bases from V and 8 from J, leaving 13 bases between them. Using immunoSEQ multiplex PCR, the repertoire was profiled, and TCRdb retains in-frame clones only, with some absent. The table has 200,000 to 300,000 clones, roughly nine tenths seen once. This clone was counted between two and nine times. Clinical history reported by participants formed the basis on which cohorts were assigned. The chain uses TRBV5-1 and TRBJ1-4; no reliable D call. The sequenced sample was PBMCs or T cells enriched from blood (not recorded which). The sequence derives from a woman aged 25-40 years with acute COVID-19. The CDR3 sequence: CASSFLEGGEKLFF. DNA for the CDR3: TGCGCCAGCAGCTTCCTAGAGGGAGGGGAAAAACTGTTTTTT.